This TCR beta chain emerged from a study of Ad26.COV2.S vaccination and SARS-CoV-2 variants. Study context: As a participant in COV1001, the donor was in the Ad26.COV2.S trial arm. Ad26.COV2.S shots went into the muscle once or twice, 56 days apart. Study-wide findings and caveats: Relative to placebo recipients, vaccine recipients exhibited elevated spike-specific TCR breadth. Spike-specific responses of CD8+ and CD4+ T cells were reported to display substantial breadth after vaccination.

This CDR3 region has 15 residues. Germline V gives CDR1 SGHAT, CDR2 FQNNGV. V gave up 6 bases and J gave up 2 bases; unmatched junction bases: 8. The treatment was: roughly 19 received Ad26.COV2.S at low or high dose, single or two shots; roughly 5 received placebo; per-sample allocation not given. Samples came from day 63 after the first vaccine or placebo injection. Sequenced by immunoSEQ multiplex PCR; TCRdb stores in-frame clones only, minus some. The sample consists of 300,000 to 350,000 clones, about 89% of them appearing once. Details on this clone: What it binds is not known.

The sequenced sample was peripheral blood, obtained in a trial of Ad26.COV2.S vaccine versus placebo. The chain carries TRBV11-2 and TRBJ1-1; 8 bases are a match to TRBD1. This receptor was taken from a person aged 18 to 59 who received the Ad26.COV2.S COVID-19 vaccine or a placebo. The CDR3 region has the DNA TGTGCCAGCAGGCCCAACAGGGGGACCAACACTGAAGCTTTCTTT. Its translation: CASRPNRGTNTEAFF.